This TCR beta chain is drawn from a study of T-cell reconstitution after alpha-beta-depleted transplantation in children. The TCRbeta library incorporated unique molecular identifiers. In TCRdb, the PCR reads were re-called with MiXCR into one record per CDR3 protein. The repertoire holds over 85,000 distinct CDR3 sequences, about 7.5% seen once, with roughly 17% in the top ten. General observations from the study: From newly produced T cells came most of the T-cell counts and diversity one year after transplant.

The CDR3 is made up of 12 amino acids. Germline V lookup: CDR1 SGHDT, CDR2 YYEEEE. V was cut by 4 bases and J by 7 bases, with 8 bases left in between. This clonotype was counted many times. Its specificity is unknown. This sample comprised PBMCs, obtained before TCRalphabeta/CD19-depleted stem cell transplant. The gene calls are TRBV5-6 and TRBJ2-2; D gene unclear. The source is a boy between 2 and 10 years old with acute lymphoblastic leukemia, due to receive a stem cell transplant. For the CDR3, the DNA is TGTGCCAGCAGCGCACCACACGGGGAGCTGTTTTTT. Translating it yields CASSAPHGELFF. Full variable domain (remainder filled in from reference TRBV5-6 and TRBJ2-2): DAGVTQSPTHLIKTRGQQVTLRCSPKSGHDTVSWYQQALGQGPQFIFQYYEEEERQRGNFPDRFSGHQFPNYSSELNVNALLLGDSALYLCASSAPHGELFFGEGSRLTVL.